The rows below give T cell receptor beta chains drawn from one sample of a study of blood T cell repertoires in COVID-19. The table came from immunoSEQ multiplex PCR; TCRdb's copy has only in-frame clones and leaves some out. The sample contains 150,000 to 200,000 clones, roughly four fifths of which appear only once. Material: peripheral blood. The receptors come from a woman of 80 years or more with COVID-19, enrolled during active disease. Each CDR3 is given with its conserved first and last residue. D genes are given only for firm matches.

v_call: TRBV4-3; j_call: TRBJ1-4; d_call: .; cdr3_aa: CASSQDWGGILEKLFF
v_call: TRBV10-3; j_call: TRBJ1-3; d_call: .; cdr3_aa: CAIRTGNTIYF
v_call: TRBV2; j_call: TRBJ2-3; d_call: TRBD2; cdr3_aa: CASSAGTSGSTDTQYF
v_call: TRBV28; j_call: TRBJ1-2; d_call: .; cdr3_aa: CASSFPGVYYGYTF
v_call: TRBV10-1; j_call: TRBJ1-1; d_call: TRBD1; cdr3_aa: CASSEARDRGLRDTEAFF
v_call: TRBV18; j_call: TRBJ1-3; d_call: .; cdr3_aa: CASSPRETVSGNTIYF
v_call: TRBV3-1/TRBV3-2; j_call: TRBJ2-3; d_call: TRBD2; cdr3_aa: CASRRTSGSLYTQYF
v_call: TRBV5-4; j_call: TRBJ2-1; d_call: TRBD2; cdr3_aa: CASSLMVGGSNEQFF
v_call: TRBV7-9; j_call: TRBJ2-7; d_call: TRBD2; cdr3_aa: CASSFGGGTIYEQYF
v_call: TRBV10-2; j_call: TRBJ1-1; d_call: TRBD1; cdr3_aa: CASSRQGGTEAFF
v_call: TRBV2; j_call: TRBJ2-1; d_call: TRBD2; cdr3_aa: CASTRGTSGSYNEQFF
v_call: TRBV24-1; j_call: TRBJ2-3; d_call: .; cdr3_aa: CATSRDTGTDTQYF
v_call: TRBV4-2; j_call: TRBJ2-6; d_call: .; cdr3_aa: CASSQAGFSGANVLTF
v_call: TRBV6-2/TRBV6-3; j_call: TRBJ2-4; d_call: TRBD1; cdr3_aa: CASSRQGVYIQYF
v_call: TRBV4-1; j_call: TRBJ1-1; d_call: TRBD1; cdr3_aa: CASSQEGTGYGEAFF
v_call: TRBV6-5; j_call: TRBJ1-1; d_call: .; cdr3_aa: CASSYLAGGEAFF
v_call: TRBV5-8; j_call: TRBJ1-2; d_call: .; cdr3_aa: CASSLRRVNYGYTF
v_call: TRBV6-5; j_call: TRBJ2-7; d_call: .; cdr3_aa: CASRPGSRLFYEQYF
v_call: TRBV6-1; j_call: TRBJ1-5; d_call: .; cdr3_aa: CASSEARGGWGQPQHF
v_call: TRBV18; j_call: TRBJ2-1; d_call: .; cdr3_aa: CASSRGLSEQFF
v_call: TRBV19; j_call: TRBJ2-3; d_call: .; cdr3_aa: CASSIGGSADTQYF
v_call: TRBV6-5; j_call: TRBJ2-7; d_call: TRBD1; cdr3_aa: CASGDSASHIGQYF
v_call: TRBV5-4; j_call: TRBJ1-4; d_call: .; cdr3_aa: CAMRETTNEKLFF
v_call: TRBV7-2; j_call: TRBJ2-5; d_call: .; cdr3_aa: CASSSSRGTQYF
v_call: TRBV15; j_call: TRBJ2-1; d_call: TRBD2; cdr3_aa: CATSGGTSGREAYNEQFF
v_call: TRBV7-9; j_call: TRBJ2-7; d_call: TRBD1; cdr3_aa: CASSDNRGQGIEQYF
v_call: TRBV27; j_call: TRBJ2-7; d_call: TRBD1; cdr3_aa: CASSQAGGTGQYF
v_call: TRBV19; j_call: TRBJ1-5; d_call: TRBD1; cdr3_aa: CASSPTGGNQPQHF
v_call: TRBV7-9; j_call: TRBJ2-2; d_call: .; cdr3_aa: CASSPFAGWNTGELFF
v_call: TRBV4-2; j_call: TRBJ1-5; d_call: .; cdr3_aa: CASSQMRGSNQPQHF
v_call: TRBV29-1; j_call: TRBJ2-1; d_call: TRBD1; cdr3_aa: CSVEGDRDNEQFF
v_call: TRBV5-8; j_call: TRBJ1-5; d_call: TRBD1; cdr3_aa: CASSLGTGSNQPQHF
v_call: TRBV9; j_call: TRBJ2-3; d_call: .; cdr3_aa: CASSVGTHTQYF
v_call: TRBV20-1; j_call: TRBJ1-2; d_call: .; cdr3_aa: CSADRNYGYTF
v_call: TRBV7-9; j_call: TRBJ1-5; d_call: .; cdr3_aa: CASSWEGVQPQHF
v_call: TRBV5-8; j_call: TRBJ2-1; d_call: TRBD1; cdr3_aa: CASSLVLAGQGPYNEQFF
v_call: TRBV5-6; j_call: TRBJ2-7; d_call: TRBD1; cdr3_aa: CASSFTGVYEQYF
v_call: TRBV19; j_call: TRBJ1-5; d_call: .; cdr3_aa: CASRVGGPDNQPQHF
v_call: TRBV7-9; j_call: TRBJ1-6; d_call: .; cdr3_aa: CASSLRGGNNSPLHF
v_call: TRBV5-1; j_call: TRBJ2-3; d_call: .; cdr3_aa: CASNGGSTDTQYF